Here is one TCR beta chain with its context. What it binds is unknown. The PCR had 60 Vbeta and 13 Jbeta primers. Here immunoSEQ multiplex PCR was the method, and the copy in TCRdb shows in-frame clones only, minus some. Here the sample spans under 70,000 clones, roughly 65% being singletons. The data belong to a study of cytomegalovirus exposure and HLA in healthy donors. General study findings and limits: V- and J-gene trimming in TCR beta was tied to a missense DCLRE1C variant by an analysis performed later. As immune exposure information, only CMV serostatus was available. As was reported, the HLA-A and HLA-B alleles of most subjects were accurately predicted from TCR beta sequences.

This CDR3 has 16 amino acids. V gave up 3 bases and J gave up 2 bases; unmatched junction bases: 9. Germline-derived CDR1 and CDR2 are SSHAT and FNYEAQ (reference sequence). Sequencing was performed on PBMCs. The source of this sequence is a woman in her thirties in good health and CMV-seronegative. This chain connects TRBV7-7 to TRBJ2-5, with TRBD2 matching over 7 bases. The CDR3 DNA sequence: TGTGCCAGCAGCTTGGGGGTTGGGGGGGGGCAAGAGACCCAGTACTTC. Translated, it gives CASSLGVGGGQETQYF.